The present T cell receptor beta chain was sequenced within a study of response to subunit inactivated influenza vaccine. The CDR3 has 15 amino acids. V gave up 3 bases and J gave up 0 bases, with 12 bases separating them. In germline, CDR1 is MNHEY, CDR2 SMNVEV (reference sequence). Study results and caveats: With each seasonal influenza vaccination, the authors suggested, few new T cells are recruited.

A word on this clonotype: Its antigen remains unidentified.

TCRdb fed the RT-PCR reads into MiXCR, producing one record per CDR3 protein. The data contain hundreds of thousands of distinct CDR3 sequences, more than 11% of them singletons. The chain recombines TRBV27 with TRBJ2-7; D is possibly TRBD1 (6 bases). The origin of this receptor is a man between 50 and 59 years old who received an inactivated influenza vaccine. Source: PBMCs from blood, taken around two weeks before vaccination. The CDR3 sequence: CASSFGQTPSYEQYF. DNA of the CDR3: TGTGCCAGCAGTTTTGGACAGACCCCCTCCTACGAGCAGTACTTC.